A single sample is the source of the 5 T cell receptor beta chains below, sequenced in a study of T-cell memory formation after mild COVID-19. TCRdb independently ran MiXCR on the 5' RACE reads; one entry per CDR3 protein. Of about 350,000 distinct CDR3 sequences detected, over 25% appear once; the ten largest clones hold 13%. Sequencing used PBMCs or a T cell subset sorted from them (not recorded which). Receptors were obtained from an adult woman who had mild COVID-19 (a few samples of this study predate the infection). Cell type and time point are not known.

This clonotype was picked up a small number of times. For the CDR3, the DNA is TGTGCCAGCAGTTACTCCCGACAGAGCGGCCTGAACACTGAAGCTTTCTTT. The encoded protein is CASSYSRQSGLNTEAFF. This sequence joins TRBV6-2 or TRBV6-3 and TRBJ1-1, with D possibly TRBD1 on 5 matching bases. V lost 0 bases and J 0 bases, leaving 14 bases between the germline ends. The length of the CDR3 is 17 residues. Germline values: CDR1 MNHEY, CDR2 SVGEGT.

The CDR3 DNA is TGTGCCAGCTCACCACCCGGACGGATAAGCTCCTACGAGCAGTACTTC. The encoded protein is CASSPPGRISSYEQYF. The chain joins TRBV18 to TRBJ2-7; D uncertain. This CDR3 spans 16 amino acids. Germline V lookup: CDR1 KGHSH, CDR2 LQKENI. V was trimmed by 0 bases and J by 0 bases, leaving 12 bases between them.

This clonotype appeared many times. J is TRBJ2-7 and V is TRBV5-4; 7 positions agree with TRBD2. V was pared by 0 bases and J by 2 bases, with 11 bases of the junction left unmatched. The germline V gene has CDR1 SGHNT and CDR2 YYREEE (reference sequence). The length of the CDR3 is 17 residues. The CDR3 spells CASSLAVGRGPAYEQYF. The CDR3 DNA reads TGTGCCAGCAGCTTGGCAGTTGGGAGGGGACCAGCCTACGAGCAGTACTTC.

This clonotype was seen many times. The chain joins TRBV7-3 to TRBJ2-1, with D unclear. The CDR3 contains 14 residues. Germline V gene lookup returns CDR1 SGHTA and CDR2 FQGTGA. V gave up 2 bases and J gave up 3 bases, with 8 bases separating them. The CDR3 coding sequence is TGTGCCAGCAGCTTAGGCCAGGACTACAATGAGCAGTTCTTC. As protein: CASSLGQDYNEQFF. The full variable domain, with the rest looked up from reference TRBV7-3 and TRBJ2-1, is GAGVSQTPSNKVTEKGKYVELRCDPISGHTALYWYRQSLGQGPEFLIYFQGTGAADDSGLPNDRFFAVRPEGSVSTLKIQRTERGDSAVYLCASSLGQDYNEQFFGPGTRLTVL.

The chain combines TRBV5-4 with TRBJ2-7, with 13 bases identical to TRBD2. The CDR3 runs 16 residues. With V trimmed by 3 bases and J by 6 bases, 9 bases remained unmatched. Germline-derived CDR1 and CDR2 are SGHNT and YYREEE (reference sequence). This CDR3 is CASSSRTSGRVAEQYF. The CDR3 DNA reads as TGTGCCAGCAGCTCACGGACTAGCGGGAGAGTAGCCGAGCAGTACTTC.